A single sample is the source of the 3 T cell receptor beta chains below, sequenced in a study of OX40 agonist ivuxolimab in advanced cancers. Library prep was done by the immunoSEQ multiplex PCR assay. The table was pulled from immuneACCESS by TCRdb, which kept in-frame rearrangements only. Such tables lose some clones; where checked, under half of the loss comes from unresolved V genes, and the rest has no known cause. This sample comprises 50,000 to 75,000 clones, roughly 90% of them detected only once. 0.55% to 0.6% of the sample is in the top ten clones. Material: CD4+ or CD8+ T cells sorted from blood, obtained in a trial of the OX40 agonist ivuxolimab. These TCRs come from an adult with an advanced solid tumor such as melanoma, head and neck, liver or kidney cancer.

The chain employs TRBV27 and TRBJ1-5; tentatively, D is TRBD1 (6 bases). Germline V gene lookup returns CDR1 MNHEY and CDR2 SMNVEV (reference sequence). V was trimmed by 5 bases and J by 6 bases, leaving 14 bases between them. This CDR3 is built from 14 residues. The CDR3 loop reads CASSPAGAGQPQHF. In nucleotides, the CDR3 is TGTGCCAGCAGTCCTGCGGGGGCAGGTCAGCCCCAGCATTTT.

The rearrangement uses TRBV7-2 and TRBJ2-1; 9 bases align to TRBD1. CDR1 and CDR2 from the germline V gene are SGHTA and FQGNSA. J lost 7 bases, V lost 4 bases, and 8 bases had no gene match. The CDR3 totals 15 residues. DNA of the CDR3: TGTGCCAGCAGCTCTTACAGGGGGCTAGGGAATGAGCAGTTCTTC. Residues: CASSSYRGLGNEQFF.

The rearrangement uses TRBV7-2 and TRBJ2-1; the D call may be TRBD1 or TRBD2 (5 bases each). CDR1 is SGHTA and CDR2 is FQGNSA in the germline V gene. The CDR3 sequence is 15 residues long. V dropped 1 base and J dropped 1 base, with 8 bases sitting between them. The CDR3 is CASSLDGGSYNEQFF. The CDR3 region has the DNA TGTGCCAGCAGCTTAGATGGGGGTTCCTACAATGAGCAGTTCTTC. Complete variable domain (other parts from reference TRBV7-2 and TRBJ2-1): GAGVSQSPSNKVTEKGKDVELRCDPISGHTALYWYRQSLGQGLEFLIYFQGNSAPDKSGLPSDRFSAERTGGSVSTLTIQRTQQEDSAVYLCASSLDGGSYNEQFFGPGTRLTVL.